A selection of T cell receptor beta chains follows, all from one sample in a study of blood T cell repertoires in COVID-19. This table comes from immunoSEQ multiplex PCR, and its TCRdb copy is limited to in-frame clones, with some not included. The data hold hundreds of thousands of clones, with 87% observed a single time. Sequences were obtained from peripheral blood. All receptors come from a woman aged 50 to 65 who had recovered from COVID-19. CDR3s leave out the opening cysteine and the closing phenylalanine or tryptophan. The order of the fields is J gene, D gene, V gene, CDR3 protein. A D gene is named only where the DNA matches it firmly.

TRBJ2-2,NA,TRBV12-5,ASGTGAGGTGELF
TRBJ2-1,TRBD2,TRBV4-1,ASSRLTTSGSLNEQF
TRBJ2-1,TRBD2,TRBV14,ASSQAAGGGNEQF
TRBJ1-1,NA,TRBV5-1,ASSPSTVNTEAF
TRBJ1-2,TRBD1,TRBV27,ASSLLGRGYGYT
TRBJ2-3,TRBD2,TRBV9,ASSVGLAGGFATDTQY
TRBJ2-5,NA,TRBV6-2/TRBV6-3,ASSYSKRGTQY
TRBJ1-3,TRBD1,TRBV6-6,ATRDRGGNTIY
TRBJ1-1,TRBD1,TRBV4-3,ASSQADRGNAEAF
TRBJ2-1,TRBD2,TRBV29-1,SVSGTSGSYNEQF
TRBJ1-5,NA,TRBV30,AWSVGGGHQPQH
TRBJ2-7,TRBD1,TRBV5-4,ASSSPGQGYEQY
TRBJ1-2,NA,TRBV6-5,ASSPQNYGYT
TRBJ1-5,NA,TRBV15,ATSRGRYSNQPQH
TRBJ1-1,NA,TRBV9,ASSVGGATEAF
TRBJ2-7,TRBD1,TRBV5-4,ASSLGGQGKNYEQY
TRBJ1-1,NA,TRBV5-4,ASSLVGALYTEAF
TRBJ1-2,NA,TRBV27,ASSLTPGLYGYT
TRBJ2-5,TRBD2,TRBV11-2,ASSLDNRGGQETQY
TRBJ2-1,TRBD1,TRBV5-3,ARSLLTGGPGNEQF
TRBJ1-1,NA,TRBV4-1,ASSQGGLEGEAF
TRBJ1-1,NA,TRBV18,ASSLHRDTEAF
TRBJ2-1,TRBD1,TRBV7-2,ASSLGTGVYNEQF
TRBJ1-1,NA,TRBV24-1,ATSDRTGEAF
TRBJ2-3,NA,TRBV7-2,ASSLTADTQY
TRBJ1-4,TRBD1,TRBV18,ASSPPGQDGEKLF
TRBJ2-2,TRBD2,TRBV3-1/TRBV3-2,ASSPLAGAGELF
TRBJ2-1,NA,TRBV4-3,ASSPDFSASSYNEQF
TRBJ2-2,NA,TRBV3-1/TRBV3-2,ASEGTLTGELF
TRBJ1-5,NA,TRBV19,ASKRRARNQPQH
TRBJ2-1,TRBD2,TRBV19,ASSNLPGTSGYNEQF
TRBJ1-6,TRBD1,TRBV28,ASSYPGTGGVNSPLH
TRBJ2-2,TRBD1,TRBV7-2,ASSLARTGAGELF
TRBJ2-7,NA,TRBV5-1,ASSLPGGYEQY
TRBJ1-1,NA,TRBV4-3,ASSQAVLNTEAF
TRBJ2-2,NA,TRBV19,ASSIQGSSGELF
TRBJ2-7,TRBD2,TRBV28,ASSFSGEGSLEQY
TRBJ1-1,NA,TRBV28,ASSLQNTEAF
TRBJ1-1,NA,TRBV11-2,ASSLGTGGAF
TRBJ1-2,TRBD1,TRBV7-2,ASSLLGGTGEGYT
TRBJ1-1,NA,TRBV7-9,ASSPPNSHNTEAF
TRBJ1-6,NA,TRBV19,ASSPRGGANSPLH
TRBJ1-2,TRBD1,TRBV4-3,ASSQDPGGSYGYT
TRBJ1-1,TRBD1,TRBV10-3,ATTSADRRDTEAF
TRBJ2-5,NA,TRBV27,ASSPRGFGRKETQY
TRBJ1-4,TRBD1,TRBV27,ASSLFPGGNGANEKLF
TRBJ1-4,NA,TRBV4-3,ASSQDARNEKLF
TRBJ1-5,NA,TRBV30,AWSPSNQPQH
TRBJ1-2,TRBD1,TRBV13,ASSFADDRGYGYT
TRBJ2-1,NA,TRBV4-1,ASSLGLSSYNEQF
TRBJ1-5,NA,TRBV27,ASSLGRGDNQPQH
TRBJ1-5,NA,TRBV28,ASSPVRVIHNQPQH
TRBJ2-3,NA,TRBV30,ARSEGAADTQY
TRBJ2-1,TRBD2,TRBV28,ASSSPGSGEGHNEQF
TRBJ1-2,NA,TRBV4-1,ASSPGVSVLNYGYT
TRBJ1-2,TRBD1,TRBV4-1,ASSPPEDRGNYGYT
TRBJ2-2,TRBD2,TRBV13,ASSLVAGGYTGELF
TRBJ1-2,NA,TRBV5-1,ASSPWTGSKANYGYT